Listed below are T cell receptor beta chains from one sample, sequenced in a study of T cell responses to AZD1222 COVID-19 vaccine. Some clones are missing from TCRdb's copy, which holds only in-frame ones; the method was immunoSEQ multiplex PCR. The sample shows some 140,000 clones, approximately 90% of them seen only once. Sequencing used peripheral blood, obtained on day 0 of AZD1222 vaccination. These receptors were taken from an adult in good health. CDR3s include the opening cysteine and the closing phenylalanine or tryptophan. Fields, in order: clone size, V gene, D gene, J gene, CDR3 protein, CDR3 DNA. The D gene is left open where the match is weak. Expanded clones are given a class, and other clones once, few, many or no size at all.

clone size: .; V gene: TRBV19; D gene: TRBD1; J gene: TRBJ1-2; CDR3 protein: CASSIGTQAGGLYGYTF; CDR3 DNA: TGTGCCAGTAGTATAGGAACACAGGCAGGGGGCTTGTATGGCTACACCTTC
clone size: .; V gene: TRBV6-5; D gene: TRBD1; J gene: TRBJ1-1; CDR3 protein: CASSLGTANTEAFF; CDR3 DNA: TGTGCCAGCAGTCTCGGGACAGCCAACACTGAAGCTTTCTTT
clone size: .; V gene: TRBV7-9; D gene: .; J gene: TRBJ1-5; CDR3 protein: CATGAKGTGNQPQHF; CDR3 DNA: TGTGCCACCGGGGCGAAAGGAACGGGCAATCAGCCCCAGCATTTT
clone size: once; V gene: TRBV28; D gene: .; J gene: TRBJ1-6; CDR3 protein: CATSAHSPLHF; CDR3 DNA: TGTGCCACGTCAGCACACTCACCCCTCCACTTT
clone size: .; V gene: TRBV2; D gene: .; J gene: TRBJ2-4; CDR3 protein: CASSDRSGKNIQYF; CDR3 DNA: TGTGCCAGCAGTGACAGGAGCGGGAAAAACATTCAGTACTTC
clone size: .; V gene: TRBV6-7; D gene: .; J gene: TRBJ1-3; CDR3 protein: CASLGRNLAGNTIYF; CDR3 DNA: TGTGCCAGCTTGGGCAGAAATTTGGCTGGAAACACCATATATTTT
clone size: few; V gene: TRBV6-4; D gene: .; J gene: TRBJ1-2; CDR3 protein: CASSDRAGEVDGYTF; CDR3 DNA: TGTGCCAGCAGTGACAGGGCAGGGGAAGTCGATGGCTACACCTTC
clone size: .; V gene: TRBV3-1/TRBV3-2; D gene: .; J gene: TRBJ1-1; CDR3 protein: CASSHRTARGTEAFF; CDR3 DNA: TGTGCCAGCAGTCATCGGACAGCTAGGGGCACTGAAGCTTTCTTT
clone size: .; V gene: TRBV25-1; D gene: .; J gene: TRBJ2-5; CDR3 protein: CASSGGFPLGWGETQYF; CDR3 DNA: TGTGCCAGCAGTGGCGGGTTTCCTCTAGGGTGGGGAGAGACCCAGTACTTC
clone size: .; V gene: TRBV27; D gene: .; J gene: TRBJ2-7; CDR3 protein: CASSRTLGVNEQYF; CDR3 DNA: TGTGCCAGCAGCCGGACCTTGGGGGTTAACGAGCAGTACTTC
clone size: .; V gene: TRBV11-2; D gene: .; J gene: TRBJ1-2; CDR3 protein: CASSLNQEVYYGYTF; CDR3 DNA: TGTGCCAGCAGCTTAAATCAGGAGGTCTACTATGGCTACACCTTC
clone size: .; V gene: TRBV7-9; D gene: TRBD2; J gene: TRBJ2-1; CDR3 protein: CASSLVLAAKNEQFF; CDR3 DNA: TGTGCCAGCAGCTTAGTCCTAGCGGCGAAGAATGAGCAGTTCTTC
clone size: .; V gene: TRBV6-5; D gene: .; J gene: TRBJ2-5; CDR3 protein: CASSYGRETQYF; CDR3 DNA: TGTGCCAGCAGTTACGGCAGAGAGACCCAGTACTTC
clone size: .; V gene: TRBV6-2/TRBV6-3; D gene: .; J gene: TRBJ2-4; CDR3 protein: CASSYVSSAGIAKNIQYF; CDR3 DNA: TGTGCCAGCAGTTACGTCTCTTCGGCGGGAATAGCCAAAAACATTCAGTACTTC
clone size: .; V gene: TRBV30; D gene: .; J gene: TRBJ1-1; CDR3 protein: CALLYRGNTEAFF; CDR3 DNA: TGTGCCTTACTTTATAGGGGGAACACTGAAGCTTTCTTT
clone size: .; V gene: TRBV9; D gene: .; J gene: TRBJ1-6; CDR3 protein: CASSLVEFYSYNSPLHF; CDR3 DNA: TGTGCCAGCAGCCTTGTCGAGTTCTACTCCTATAATTCACCCCTCCACTTT
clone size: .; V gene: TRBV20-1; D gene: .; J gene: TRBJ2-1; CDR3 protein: CSAGGLTRQFF; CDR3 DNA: TGCAGTGCAGGAGGCCTTACCCGGCAGTTCTTC
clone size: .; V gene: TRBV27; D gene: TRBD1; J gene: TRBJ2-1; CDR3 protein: CASSSMGPQGAAYNEQFF; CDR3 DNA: TGTGCCAGCAGTTCAATGGGCCCACAGGGGGCCGCCTACAATGAGCAGTTCTTC
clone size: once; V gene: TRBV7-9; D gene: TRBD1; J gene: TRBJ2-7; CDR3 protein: CASSPQTMDRGGDEQYF; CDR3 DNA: TGTGCCAGCAGCCCACAGACGATGGACAGGGGAGGGGACGAGCAGTACTTC
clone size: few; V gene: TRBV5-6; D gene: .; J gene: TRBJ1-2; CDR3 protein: CASSFGKSNYGYTF; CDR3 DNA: TGTGCCAGCAGCTTTGGAAAGTCTAACTATGGCTACACCTTC
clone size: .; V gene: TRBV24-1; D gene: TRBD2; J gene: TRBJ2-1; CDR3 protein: CATSQASGRNNEQFF; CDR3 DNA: TGTGCCACCAGCCAGGCTAGCGGGAGGAATAATGAGCAGTTCTTC
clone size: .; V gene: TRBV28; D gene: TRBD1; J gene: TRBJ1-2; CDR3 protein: CASTGGYYGYTF; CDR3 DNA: TGTGCCAGCACAGGGGGCTACTATGGCTACACCTTC
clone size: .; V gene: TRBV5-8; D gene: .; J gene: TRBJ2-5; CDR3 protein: CASSLAEGSGQGTQYF; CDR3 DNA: TGTGCCAGCAGCTTGGCAGAAGGCAGCGGCCAGGGGACCCAGTACTTC
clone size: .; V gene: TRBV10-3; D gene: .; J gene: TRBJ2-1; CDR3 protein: CATSSGYNEQFF; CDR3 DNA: TGTGCCACCAGTAGCGGTTACAATGAGCAGTTCTTC
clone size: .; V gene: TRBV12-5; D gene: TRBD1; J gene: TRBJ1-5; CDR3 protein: CASGDALGQTVQPQHF; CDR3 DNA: TGTGCTAGTGGTGACGCCCTGGGACAGACGGTACAGCCCCAGCATTTT
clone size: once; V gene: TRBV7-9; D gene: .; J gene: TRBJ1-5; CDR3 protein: CASSLEGGMNGQPQHF; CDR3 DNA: TGTGCCAGCAGCTTAGAGGGGGGGATGAATGGGCAGCCCCAGCATTTT
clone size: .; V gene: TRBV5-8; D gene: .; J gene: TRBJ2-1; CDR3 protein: CASSLMVAAYNEQFF; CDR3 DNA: TGTGCCAGCAGCTTGATGGTAGCAGCTTACAATGAGCAGTTCTTC
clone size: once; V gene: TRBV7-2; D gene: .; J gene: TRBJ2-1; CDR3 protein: CASSLTGAHYEQFF; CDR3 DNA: TGTGCCAGCAGCTTGACAGGAGCCCATTATGAGCAGTTCTTC
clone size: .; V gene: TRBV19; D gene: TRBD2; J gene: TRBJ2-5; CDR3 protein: CASSIIPGGETQYF; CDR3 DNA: TGTGCCAGTAGTATCATCCCGGGAGGAGAGACCCAGTACTTC
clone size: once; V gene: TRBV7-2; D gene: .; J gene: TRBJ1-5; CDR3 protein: CASSGQSSNQPQHF; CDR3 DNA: TGTGCCAGCAGCGGACAGTCTAGCAATCAGCCCCAGCATTTT
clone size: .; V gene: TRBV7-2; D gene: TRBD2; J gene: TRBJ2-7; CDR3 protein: CASSFHGTGPAGDQYF; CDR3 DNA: TGTGCCAGCAGCTTTCATGGCACTGGTCCTGCGGGGGATCAGTACTTC
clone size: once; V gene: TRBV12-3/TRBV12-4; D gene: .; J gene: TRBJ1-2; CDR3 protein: CASSHGRNYGYTF; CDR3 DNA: TGTGCCAGCAGTCACGGAAGGAACTATGGCTACACCTTC
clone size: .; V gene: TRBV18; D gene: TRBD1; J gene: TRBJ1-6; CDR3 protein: CASSPPGQGNSPLHF; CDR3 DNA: TGTGCCAGCTCACCACCGGGACAGGGTAATTCACCCCTCCACTTT
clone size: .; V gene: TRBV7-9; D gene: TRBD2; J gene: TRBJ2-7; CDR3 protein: CASSSIAGESYEQYF; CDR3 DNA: TGTGCCAGCAGCTCAATAGCGGGAGAGAGCTACGAGCAGTACTTC
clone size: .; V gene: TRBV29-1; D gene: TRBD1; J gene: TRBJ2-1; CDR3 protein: CSVEKRQGNNEQFF; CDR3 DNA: TGCAGCGTTGAAAAAAGACAGGGGAACAATGAGCAGTTCTTC
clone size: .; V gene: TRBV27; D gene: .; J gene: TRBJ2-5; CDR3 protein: CASSLWSGGAETQYF; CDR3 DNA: TGTGCCAGCAGTTTATGGAGTGGAGGGGCAGAGACCCAGTACTTC
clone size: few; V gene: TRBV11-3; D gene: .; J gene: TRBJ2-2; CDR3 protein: CASRHARESSGELFF; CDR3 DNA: TGTGCCAGCAGGCATGCCCGGGAGAGTTCCGGGGAGCTGTTTTTT
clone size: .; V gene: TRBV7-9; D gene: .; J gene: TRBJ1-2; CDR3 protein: CASSPLTFNYGYTF; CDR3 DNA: TGTGCCAGCAGCCCTTTGACCTTTAACTATGGCTACACCTTC
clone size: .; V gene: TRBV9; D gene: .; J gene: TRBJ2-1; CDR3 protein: CASSVGFVGPYNEQFF; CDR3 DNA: TGTGCCAGCAGCGTAGGCTTTGTGGGACCCTACAATGAGCAGTTCTTC
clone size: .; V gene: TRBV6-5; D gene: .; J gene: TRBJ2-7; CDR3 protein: CASSRALATGEQYF; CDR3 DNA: TGTGCCAGCTCCAGGGCCCTAGCTACAGGCGAGCAGTACTTC
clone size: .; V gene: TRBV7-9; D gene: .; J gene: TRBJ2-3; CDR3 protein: CASSLSSRDTQYF; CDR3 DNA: TGTGCCAGCAGCTTATCCTCTAGAGATACGCAGTATTTT
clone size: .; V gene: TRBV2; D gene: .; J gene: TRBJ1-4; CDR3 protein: CASRSPGVATNEKLFF; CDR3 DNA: TGTGCCAGCAGAAGCCCTGGAGTCGCAACTAATGAAAAACTGTTTTTT
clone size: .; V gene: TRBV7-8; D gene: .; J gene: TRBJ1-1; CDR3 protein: CASSLARLVNTEAFF; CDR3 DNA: TGTGCCAGCAGCTTAGCGCGGTTGGTGAACACTGAAGCTTTCTTT
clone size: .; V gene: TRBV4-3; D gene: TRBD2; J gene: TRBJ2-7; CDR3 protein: CASSQVSASGLGYEQYF; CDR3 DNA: TGCGCCAGCAGCCAAGTGTCGGCTAGCGGGCTAGGGTACGAGCAGTACTTC
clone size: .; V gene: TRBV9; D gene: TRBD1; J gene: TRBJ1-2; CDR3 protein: CASSVEGYRGVEGYGYTF; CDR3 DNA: TGTGCCAGCAGCGTAGAAGGGTACAGGGGGGTAGAAGGCTATGGCTACACCTTC
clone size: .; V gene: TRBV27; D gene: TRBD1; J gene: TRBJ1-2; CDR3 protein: CASSYRGTGAFYGYTF; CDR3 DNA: TGTGCCAGCAGTTACAGGGGGACAGGGGCGTTCTATGGCTACACCTTC
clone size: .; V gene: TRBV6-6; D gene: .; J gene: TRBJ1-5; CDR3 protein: CASSSGDLSNQPQHF; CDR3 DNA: TGTGCCAGCAGCTCCGGGGACCTGAGCAATCAGCCCCAGCATTTT
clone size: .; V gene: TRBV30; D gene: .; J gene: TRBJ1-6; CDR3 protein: CAWSPPYNSPLHF; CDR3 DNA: TGTGCCTGGAGTCCCCCCTATAACTCACCCCTCCACTTT
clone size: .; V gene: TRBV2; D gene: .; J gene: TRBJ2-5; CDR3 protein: CASRGPGETQYF; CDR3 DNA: TGTGCCAGCAGGGGTCCCGGGGAGACCCAGTACTTC
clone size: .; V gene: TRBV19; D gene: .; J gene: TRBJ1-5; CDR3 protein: CASHRGNQPQHF; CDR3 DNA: TGTGCCAGTCATCGGGGCAATCAGCCCCAGCATTTT
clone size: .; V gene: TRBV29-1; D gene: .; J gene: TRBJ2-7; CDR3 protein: CSVERWSGVGEQYF; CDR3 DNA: TGCAGCGTTGAAAGGTGGTCAGGGGTAGGCGAGCAGTACTTC
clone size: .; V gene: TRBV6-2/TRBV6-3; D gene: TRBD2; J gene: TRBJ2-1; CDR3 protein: CASSQSGIYNEQFF; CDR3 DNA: TGTGCCAGCAGTCAAAGCGGGATCTACAATGAGCAGTTCTTC
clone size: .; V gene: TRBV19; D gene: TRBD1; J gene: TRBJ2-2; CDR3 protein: CASSMSGGRYTGELFF; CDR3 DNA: TGTGCCAGTAGTATGTCAGGGGGTCGATACACCGGGGAGCTGTTTTTT
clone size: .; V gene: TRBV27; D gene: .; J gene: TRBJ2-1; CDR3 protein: CASIPTWGNEQFF; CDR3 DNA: TGTGCCAGCATTCCGACGTGGGGGAACGAGCAGTTCTTC
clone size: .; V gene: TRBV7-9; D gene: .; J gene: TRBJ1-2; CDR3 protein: CASTADLAGANYGYTF; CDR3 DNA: TGTGCCAGCACCGCGGATTTGGCAGGGGCTAACTATGGCTACACCTTC
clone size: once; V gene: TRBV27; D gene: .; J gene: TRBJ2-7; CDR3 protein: CASSLGIDSYEQYF; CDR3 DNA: TGTGCCAGCAGTTTAGGGATTGACTCCTACGAGCAGTACTTC
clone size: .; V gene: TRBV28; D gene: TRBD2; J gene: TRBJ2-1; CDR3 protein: CASSAPGTSGTGEFF; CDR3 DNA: TGTGCCAGCAGTGCCCCCGGGACTAGCGGGACAGGGGAGTTCTTC